This T cell receptor beta chain was observed in a study of blood T cell repertoires in COVID-19. Authors' analysis steps: Amplification from reference gene primers served as the basis for estimated nucleated cell counts. Measured with immunoSEQ multiplex PCR; TCRdb has only the in-frame clones, and not every one. That table supplies the V and J calls and clone size; D and trimming were determined from the DNA. The data show 400,000 to 500,000 clones, with more than 70% seen just once and 1.4% to 1.5% held by the top ten. The CDR3 totals 14 residues. V lost 2 bases and J lost 4, with 11 bases in between. Germline assignment: CDR1 KGHDR and CDR2 SFDVKD.

V and J are TRBV24-1 and TRBJ2-7; tentatively, D is TRBD1 (6 bases). This clonotype originated in a woman between 18 and 29 years old who had been exposed to COVID-19. Sequenced: PBMCs or T cells enriched from blood (not recorded which). CDR3 bases: TGTGCCACCAGTGATTCCCGGGACAAATACGAGCAGTACTTC. This gives the protein CATSDSRDKYEQYF.